These 23 T cell receptor beta chains originate from one sample sequenced in a study of patients and donors after allogeneic stem cell transplantation. TCRdb re-called the RT-PCR reads with MiXCR, one entry per CDR3 protein. The sample lists some 960,000 distinct CDR3 sequences; roughly 18% were seen once. The sequenced material came from blood, either unsorted or a sorted T cell fraction (not recorded which). These receptors all stem from a human donor who was either an allogeneic HSCT recipient or a stem cell or donor lymphocyte infusion donor (not recorded which). It is not recorded whose cells these are; they may come from a transplant donor.

V is TRBV7-9 and J is TRBJ2-2; perhaps TRBD1 as D (6 bases). CDR1 SEHNR and CDR2 FQNEAQ come from the germline V gene (reference sequence). V shed 11 bases and J shed 0 bases, with 10 bases lying between them. This CDR3 has 13 amino acids. The CDR3 is CAGDNANTGELFF. The CDR3, as DNA: TGTGCCGGGGACAACGCGAACACCGGGGAGCTGTTTTTT.

The table lists this clonotype with a few counts. The chain links TRBV24-1 to TRBJ2-3, with 8 nucleotides matching TRBD2. The germline CDR1 and CDR2 sequences are KGHDR and SFDVKD. Trimming cost V 1 base and J 2 bases; bases outside gene matches: 10. This CDR3 contains 18 residues. As DNA, the CDR3 is TGTGCCACCAGTGATTTAAGACGGGGGGGCACCAACACAGATACGCAGTATTTT. Translating it yields CATSDLRRGGTNTDTQYF.

This clonotype was seen only a few times. The chain recombines TRBV24-1 with TRBJ2-2, with 8 positions matching TRBD1. The junction had 5 bases not matched to a gene; V was cut back by 6 bases and J by 6 bases. Germline lookup yields CDR1 KGHDR and CDR2 SFDVKD. This CDR3 has 14 residues. CDR3 region: CATSLDRGAGELFF. The CDR3 bases are TGTGCCACCAGTCTAGACAGGGGAGCCGGGGAGCTGTTTTTT.

This clonotype appeared a single time. V usage is TRBV28 and J usage is TRBJ1-2; no firm D call. The V gene's germline CDR1 is MDHEN and CDR2 SYDVKM. The V end lost 2 bases, the J end lost 8 bases, and 12 bases lay between the germline ends. This CDR3 comprises 13 residues. The CDR3 region is CASSLLQSNGYTF. For the CDR3, the DNA is TGTGCCAGCAGTTTACTGCAGTCTAACGGCTACACCTTC.

This clonotype appeared a few times. The chain uses TRBV7-7 and TRBJ2-1, with D perhaps matching TRBD1 (5 bases). V lost 1 base to trimming and J lost 9 bases, with 13 bases between them. Germline V gene data show CDR1 as SSHAT and CDR2 as FNYEAQ (reference sequence). This CDR3 contains 14 residues. In DNA, the CDR3 is TGTGCCAGCAGCTTAGGGGTAGCTGGGGCTGAGCAGTTCTTC. This translates into CASSLGVAGAEQFF. Full variable domain (outside the CDR3, taken from reference TRBV7-7 and TRBJ2-1): GAGVSQSPRYKVTKRGQDVTLRCDPISSHATLYWYQQALGQGPEFLTYFNYEAQPDKSGLPSDRFSAERPEGSISTLTIQRTEQRDSAMYRCASSLGVAGAEQFFGPGTRLTVL.

The V call is TRBV5-1, the J call TRBJ2-7; 9 nucleotides align to TRBD2. The J segment lost 2 bases and the V segment lost 0 bases, leaving 3 bases of the junction unmatched. The CDR3 is made up of 15 amino acids. Germline CDR1 SGHRS, CDR2 YFSETQ. The CDR3 nucleotides read TGCGCCAGCAGCTTGGCTAGCGGGATCACCTACGAGCAGTACTTC. Residues: CASSLASGITYEQYF.

This clonotype was picked up many times. V is TRBV29-1 and J is TRBJ1-1, with 7 positions matching TRBD1. This CDR3 spans 15 amino acids. In germline, CDR1 is SQVTM, CDR2 ANQGSEA. V lost 0 bases and J lost 3; bases outside the gene matches: 7. This CDR3 is CSVEDSTGRYTEAFF. In DNA form, the CDR3 reads TGCAGCGTTGAAGACTCGACAGGGAGGTACACTGAAGCTTTCTTT.

This clonotype was recorded a few times. The J gene is TRBJ2-5, the V gene TRBV29-1; 8 nucleotides match TRBD1. Germline V CDR1 and CDR2: SQVTM, ANQGSEA. This CDR3 contains 14 residues. Losses at the gene ends were 6 bases for V and 3 bases for J; bases not matched to a gene: 9. The CDR3 here is CSVATGTGEETQYF. For the CDR3, the DNA is TGCAGCGTCGCAACCGGGACAGGAGAAGAGACCCAGTACTTC.

The CDR3 DNA reads as TGCGCCAGCAGCCTCTCCGGGACGAGCGAGGGGAATGAGCAGTTCTTC. Its translation is CASSLSGTSEGNEQFF. V and J are TRBV4-1 and TRBJ2-1; D possibly uses TRBD1 or TRBD2 (5 bases each). The ends were cut back, 4 bases at V and 7 bases at J, with 20 bases in the middle. The CDR3 covers 16 residues. Germline CDR1 reads MGHRA; CDR2 reads YSYEKL.

This clonotype was seen a few times. CDR3 nucleotide sequence: TGTGCCATCAGCCCTCGGGAGTCCGATGAGCCCCAGCATTTT. Its protein is CAISPRESDEPQHF. J is TRBJ1-5 and V is TRBV10-3; D remains unclear. Per the germline V gene, CDR1 is ENHRY and CDR2 is SYGVKD. The germline V and J ends were trimmed by 6 bases and 8 bases, with 17 bases remaining between them. The CDR3 spans 14 residues.

This chain joins TRBV10-3 and TRBJ1-1, with 9 bases that match TRBD1. Germline V CDR1 and CDR2: ENHRY, SYGVKD. V was clipped by 4 bases and J by 5 bases; unmatched bases: 5. The CDR3 totals 14 residues. CDR3 residues: CAISGTGTGTEAFF. The CDR3 bases are TGTGCCATCAGTGGAACCGGGACAGGGACTGAAGCTTTCTTT.

The chain recombines TRBV9 with TRBJ2-7; TRBD2 aligns across 12 bases. The CDR3 is 17 amino acids. The germline CDR1 and CDR2 sequences are SGDLS and YYNGEE. After removal of 3 bases from V and 2 bases from J, the junction contained 9 bases not matched to a gene. Here the CDR3 DNA reads TGTGCCAGCAGCGCGACGGGACTAGCGGGTTACCCCTACGAGCAGTACTTC. This codes for CASSATGLAGYPYEQYF.

CDR3 residues: CATMGLQTGELFF. The CDR3 coding sequence is TGTGCCACGATGGGACTCCAAACCGGGGAGCTGTTTTTT. This chain links TRBV24-1 with TRBJ2-2; a weak D match, TRBD2 (6 bases). CDR1 KGHDR and CDR2 SFDVKD come from the germline V gene. V gave up 10 bases and J gave up 5 bases, with 13 bases separating them. The length of the CDR3 is 13 residues.

The chain couples TRBV20-1 to TRBJ1-6; 7 bases are a match to TRBD1. The V and J ends lost 2 bases and 8 bases, in that order; junction bases with no gene match: 9. The CDR3 has 15 residues. Looked up from germline, CDR1 is DFQATT and CDR2 is SNEGSKA (reference sequence). CDR3 in DNA: TGCAGTGCTAGACCTCCGGGACAGATCTATTCACCCCTCCACTTT. It codes for CSARPPGQIYSPLHF.

Turning to this clonotype: A much bigger clone sits one base away, suggesting this may be a read error. The genes are TRBV7-9 and TRBJ2-1; TRBD1 might be the D (6 bases). Trimming cost V 4 bases and J 5 bases, with 9 bases left between them. Germline V CDR1 and CDR2: SEHNR, FQNEAQ (reference sequence). The CDR3 length is 13 residues. The CDR3 sequence: CASSSDSNNEQFF. The CDR3 DNA reads as TGTGCCAGCAGCTCGGACAGCAACAATGAGCAGTTCTTC. Based on the CDR3 plus reference TRBV7-9 and TRBJ2-1, the full variable domain is DTGVSQNPRHKITKRGQNVTFRCDPISEHNRLYWYRQTLGQGPEFLTYFQNEAQLEKSRLLSDRFSAERPKGSFSTLEIQRTEQGDSAMYLCASSSDSNNEQFFGPGTRLTVL.

This clonotype showed up just a few times. The chain combines TRBV27 with TRBJ2-2; a possible D gene is TRBD1 (5 bases). V lost 2 bases and J 5 bases, leaving 9 bases between the germline ends. In germline, CDR1 is MNHEY, CDR2 SMNVEV (reference sequence). This CDR3 is built from 14 residues. In DNA, the CDR3 is TGTGCCAGCAGTTTAGGGGCCTCTACCGGGGAGCTGTTTTTT. It translates to CASSLGASTGELFF.

Turning to this clonotype: One end of the junction varies from germline; a read error may be responsible. The chain uses TRBV5-1 and TRBJ2-1; TRBD2 aligns across 7 bases. The CDR3 sequence is 14 residues long. Germline CDR1 is SGHRS and CDR2 is YFSETQ. CDR3 sequence (DNA): TGCGCCAGCAGCTTGGGAAGGACTAGTGTCTCCCTACAATTC. This codes for CASSLGRTSVSLQF.

This rearrangement joins TRBV20-1 to TRBJ1-3; the D is unclear. CDR1 and CDR2 from the germline V gene are DFQATT and SNEGSKA (reference sequence). Trimming removed 6 bases from V and 0 bases from J, with 15 bases in between. CDR3 length equals 15 residues. In nucleotides, the CDR3 is TGCAGTGCGCGATTACCTAACTTCTCTGGAAACACCATATATTTT. Translated, it gives CSARLPNFSGNTIYF.

This clonotype was picked up a small number of times. V usage is TRBV20-1 and J usage is TRBJ2-5; 8 nucleotides align to TRBD2. This CDR3 is built from 14 residues. The germline CDR1 and CDR2 sequences are DFQATT and SNEGSKA (reference sequence). V lost 6 bases and J lost 4; bases outside the gene matches: 10. CDR3 in DNA: TGCAGTGCCACCCTAGCGGGCGGAGGAGAGACCCAGTACTTC. Protein: CSATLAGGGETQYF.

In nucleotides, the CDR3 is TGTGCCAGCAGACCCTGGACAGTAAAAGATCAGCCCCAGCATTTT. As protein: CASRPWTVKDQPQHF. The chain has TRBV27 and TRBJ1-5, with a weak D call TRBD1 (6 bases). Germline V gene data show CDR1 as MNHEY and CDR2 as SMNVEV (reference sequence). Trimming took 6 bases from V and 5 from J, leaving 17 bases between them. CDR3 length: 15 residues.

This clonotype occurred many times. The chain is built from TRBV12-3 or TRBV12-4 and TRBJ2-7, with TRBD2 matching 10 bases. CDR3 size: 15 residues. V gave up 5 bases and J gave up 0 bases; unmatched junction bases: 4. CDR3 sequence (DNA): TGTGCCAGCAGTAACGGACTAGCGGACTCCTACGAGCAGTACTTC. Translating gives CASSNGLADSYEQYF.

The chain uses TRBV24-1 and TRBJ2-6; 7 bases match TRBD1. V dropped 7 bases and J dropped 9; count of bases not matched to a gene: 14. The germline gives CDR1 KGHDR, CDR2 SFDVKD. The CDR3 is made up of 16 amino acids. The CDR3 loop reads CATSPQHRGAGNVLTF. CDR3 nucleotide sequence: TGTGCCACCAGCCCCCAGCACAGGGGCGCTGGCAACGTCCTGACTTTC.

This clonotype was observed a single time. The chain couples TRBV6-1 to TRBJ1-1; D unclear. Germline CDR1 MNHNS, CDR2 SASEGT. Trimming stripped 7 bases from V and 3 bases from J, with 15 bases between. The CDR3 totals 14 residues. CDR3 amino acids: CASTPRKTDTEAFF. The CDR3 DNA reads as TGTGCCAGCACCCCCAGGAAAACGGACACTGAAGCTTTCTTT.